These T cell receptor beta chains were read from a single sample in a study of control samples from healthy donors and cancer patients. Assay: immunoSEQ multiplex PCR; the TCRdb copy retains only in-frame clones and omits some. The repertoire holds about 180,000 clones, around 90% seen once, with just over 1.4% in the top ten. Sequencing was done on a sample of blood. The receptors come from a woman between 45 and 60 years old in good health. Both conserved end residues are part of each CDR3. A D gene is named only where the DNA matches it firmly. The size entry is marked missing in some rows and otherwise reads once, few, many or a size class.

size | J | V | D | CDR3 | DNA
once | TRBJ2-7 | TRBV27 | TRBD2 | CASSPRASGWGEQYF | TGTGCCAGCAGTCCCCGGGCTAGCGGGTGGGGCGAGCAGTACTTC
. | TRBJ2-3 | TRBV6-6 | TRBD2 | CAIRGGRTDTQYF | TGTGCAATCCGGGGGGGCAGGACAGATACGCAGTATTTT
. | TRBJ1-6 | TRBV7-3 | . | CASSSLHGAPLHF | TGTGCCAGCAGCTCCCTACATGGAGCGCCCCTCCACTTT
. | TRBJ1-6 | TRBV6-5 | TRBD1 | CASRRGQGEYSPLHF | TGTGCCAGCAGGAGGGGACAGGGTGAATATTCACCCCTCCACTTT
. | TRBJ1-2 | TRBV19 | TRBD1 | CASSQGTVYGYTF | TGTGCCAGTAGCCAGGGGACAGTTTATGGCTACACCTTC
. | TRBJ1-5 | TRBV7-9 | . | CASSLGIQPQHF | TGTGCCAGCAGCTTGGGTATTCAGCCCCAGCATTTT
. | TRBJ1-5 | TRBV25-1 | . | CASSGGQGQPQHF | TGTGCCAGCTCAGGCGGGCAGGGTCAGCCCCAGCATTTT
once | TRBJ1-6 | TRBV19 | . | CASSSGITSYNSPLHF | TGTGCCAGTAGTTCGGGGATCACCTCCTATAATTCACCCCTCCACTTT
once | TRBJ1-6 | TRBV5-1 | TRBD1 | CASSLGQDLSPLHF | TGCGCCAGCAGTCTTGGACAGGACCTATCACCCCTCCACTTT
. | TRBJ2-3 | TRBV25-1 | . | CASSLGVWDTQYF | TGTGCCAGCAGCCTAGGAGTCTGGGATACGCAGTATTTT
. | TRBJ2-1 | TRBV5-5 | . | CASSLYRGAGSSYNEQFF | TGTGCCAGCAGCTTGTATCGAGGCGCGGGGAGCTCCTACAATGAGCAGTTCTTC
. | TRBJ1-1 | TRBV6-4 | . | CASSDSRDTEAFF | TGTGCCAGCAGTGACTCGAGGGACACTGAAGCTTTCTTT
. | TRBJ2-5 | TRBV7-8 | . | CASSLVGGRLETQYF | TGTGCCAGCAGCTTAGTTGGGGGGCGCTTAGAGACCCAGTACTTC
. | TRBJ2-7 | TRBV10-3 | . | CAISGGSDEQYF | TGTGCCATCAGTGGGGGAAGTGACGAGCAGTACTTC
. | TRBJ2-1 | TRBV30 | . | CAWRSSGPSKINEQFF | TGTGCCTGGAGGTCCAGCGGACCCTCCAAGATCAATGAGCAGTTCTTC
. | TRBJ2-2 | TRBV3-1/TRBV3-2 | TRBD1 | CASRRTGVNTGELFF | TGTGCCAGCAGGCGGACAGGGGTGAACACCGGGGAGCTGTTTTTT
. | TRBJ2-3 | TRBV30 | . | CAWSFPLRTDTQYF | TGTGCCTGGAGTTTTCCACTTCGCACAGATACGCAGTATTTT
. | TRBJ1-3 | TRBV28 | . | CASSLNKAGTIYF | TGTGCCAGCAGTTTAAACAAGGCGGGCACCATATATTTT
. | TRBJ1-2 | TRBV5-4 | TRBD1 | CASSRDSELYGYTF | TGTGCCAGCAGCCGGGACAGTGAACTATATGGCTACACCTTC
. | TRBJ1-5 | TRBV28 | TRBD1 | CASSQAGTDDNQPQHF | TGTGCCAGCAGTCAAGCCGGGACAGACGACAATCAGCCCCAGCATTTT
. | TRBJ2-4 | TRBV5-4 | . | CASSFAGAKNIQYF | TGTGCCAGCAGCTTCGCGGGGGCCAAAAACATTCAGTACTTC
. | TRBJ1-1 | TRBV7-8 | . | CASSAAGLMNTEAFF | TGTGCCAGCAGCGCCGCGGGACTTATGAACACTGAAGCTTTCTTT
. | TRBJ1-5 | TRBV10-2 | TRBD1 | CASSESGQIFQPQHF | TGCGCCAGCAGTGAATCGGGACAGATATTCCAGCCCCAGCATTTT
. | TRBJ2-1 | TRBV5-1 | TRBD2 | CASRRLAATYNEQFF | TGCGCCAGCAGACGACTAGCGGCGACCTACAATGAGCAGTTCTTC
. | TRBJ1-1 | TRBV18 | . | CASSPRGKEAFF | TGTGCCAGCTCACCGCGGGGTAAAGAAGCTTTCTTT
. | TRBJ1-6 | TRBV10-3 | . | CAISARSNNSPLHF | TGTGCCATCAGTGCTCGCAGTAATAATTCACCCCTCCACTTT
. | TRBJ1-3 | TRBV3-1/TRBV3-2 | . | CASSQEGLSGNTIYF | TGTGCCAGCAGCCAAGAGGGTCTCTCTGGAAACACCATATATTTT
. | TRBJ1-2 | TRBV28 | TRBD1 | CASRGAGTGTSRGYGCTF | TGTGCCAGCAGGGGGGCGGGGACAGGGACCTCTCGGGGCTATGGCTGCACCTTC
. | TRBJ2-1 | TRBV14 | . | CASRKESNEQFF | TGTGCCAGCAGAAAGGAATCCAATGAGCAGTTCTTC
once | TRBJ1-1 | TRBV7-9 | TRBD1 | CASRPRQGATEAFF | TGTGCCAGCAGACCCCGACAGGGGGCGACTGAAGCTTTCTTT
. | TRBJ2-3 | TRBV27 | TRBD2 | CASSPWGLAGGRSDTQYF | TGTGCCAGCAGTCCGTGGGGACTAGCGGGAGGGCGATCAGATACGCAGTATTTT
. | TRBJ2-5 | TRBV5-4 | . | CASSLVSKETQYF | TGTGCCAGCAGCTTGGTGTCCAAAGAGACCCAGTACTTC
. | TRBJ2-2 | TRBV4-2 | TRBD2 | CASSQGDYRTGELFF | TGTGCCAGCAGCCAAGGGGACTACCGCACCGGGGAGCTGTTTTTT
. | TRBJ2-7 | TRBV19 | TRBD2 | CASRGGPYEQYF | TGTGCCAGTAGGGGAGGGCCCTACGAGCAGTACTTC
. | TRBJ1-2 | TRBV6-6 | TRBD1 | CASRGQDFFYGYTF | TGTGCCAGCAGGGGACAGGACTTCTTTTATGGCTACACCTTC
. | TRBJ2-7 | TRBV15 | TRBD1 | CATSQQTGTGLFYEQYF | TGTGCCACCAGCCAACAAACCGGGACAGGGTTATTCTACGAGCAGTACTTC
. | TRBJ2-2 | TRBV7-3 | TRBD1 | CASSPTGANTGELFF | TGTGCCAGCAGCCCGACAGGGGCGAACACCGGGGAGCTGTTTTTT
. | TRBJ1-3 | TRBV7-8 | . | CASSFLKDSFSGNTIYF | TGTGCCAGCAGCTTTCTTAAAGACTCATTCTCTGGAAACACCATATATTTT
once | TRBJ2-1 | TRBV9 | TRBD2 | CASSYRLAGGNEQFF | TGTGCCAGCAGCTACAGGCTAGCGGGAGGCAATGAGCAGTTCTTC
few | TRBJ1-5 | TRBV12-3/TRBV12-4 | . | CASSYSLRPQHF | TGTGCCAGCAGTTACTCCCTGAGGCCCCAGCATTTT
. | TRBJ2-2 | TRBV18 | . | CASSPISLTGELFF | TGTGCCAGCTCACCGATATCTCTAACCGGGGAGCTGTTTTTT
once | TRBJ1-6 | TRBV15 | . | CATSSQGSSPLHF | TGTGCCACCAGCAGCCAGGGATCGTCACCCCTCCACTTT
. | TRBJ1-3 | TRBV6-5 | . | CASRQGYSGNTIYF | TGTGCCAGCAGGCAGGGGTACTCTGGAAACACCATATATTTT
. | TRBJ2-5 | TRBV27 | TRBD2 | CASSLSVSGGLNQETQYF | TGTGCCAGCAGTTTATCGGTTAGCGGGGGCTTAAACCAAGAGACCCAGTACTTC
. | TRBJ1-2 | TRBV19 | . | CASSIAGQGYGYTF | TGTGCCAGTAGTATAGCCGGGCAGGGATACGGCTACACCTTC
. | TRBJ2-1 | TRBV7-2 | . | CASSPEPGNNEQFF | TGTGCCAGCAGCCCGGAACCTGGGAACAATGAGCAGTTCTTC
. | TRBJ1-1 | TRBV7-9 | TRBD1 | CASSSTSGGTEAFF | TGTGCCAGCAGCTCCACCTCAGGGGGCACTGAAGCTTTCTTT
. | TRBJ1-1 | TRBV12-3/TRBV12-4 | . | CASSLSWNTEAFF | TGTGCCAGCAGTTTAAGTTGGAACACTGAAGCTTTCTTT
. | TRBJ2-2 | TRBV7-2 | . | CASSEDYRSTGELFF | TGTGCCAGCAGCGAGGACTATCGCTCTACCGGGGAGCTGTTTTTT
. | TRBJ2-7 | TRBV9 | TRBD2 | CASSGGTTPYEQYF | TGTGCCAGCAGCGGAGGGACTACGCCCTACGAGCAGTACTTC
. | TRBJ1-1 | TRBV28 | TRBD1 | CASSPRDRLNTEAFF | TGTGCCAGCAGTCCCCGGGACAGGCTCAACACTGAAGCTTTCTTT
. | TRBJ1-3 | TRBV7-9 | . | CASSLGSGNTIYF | TGTGCCAGCAGCTTGGGGTCTGGAAACACCATATATTTT
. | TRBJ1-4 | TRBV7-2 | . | CASSLGETHEKLFF | TGTGCCAGCAGCTTAGGGGAGACCCACGAAAAACTGTTTTTT
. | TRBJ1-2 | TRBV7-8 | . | CASSLVQEPNYGYTF | TGTGCCAGCAGCTTAGTACAGGAACCTAACTATGGCTACACCTTC
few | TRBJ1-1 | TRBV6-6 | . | CASSRRSANTEAFF | TGTGCCAGCAGCCGCAGGTCGGCGAACACTGAAGCTTTCTTT
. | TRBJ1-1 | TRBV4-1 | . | CASSLQGNRPNTEAFF | TGCGCCAGCAGCCTGCAAGGCAATAGACCGAACACTGAAGCTTTCTTT
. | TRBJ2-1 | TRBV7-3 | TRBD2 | CASSLGRNEQFF | TGTGCCAGCAGCCTCGGGAGGAATGAGCAGTTCTTC
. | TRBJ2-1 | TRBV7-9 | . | CASSLAAGAYNEQFF | TGTGCCAGCAGCTTAGCGGCGGGGGCTTACAATGAGCAGTTCTTC